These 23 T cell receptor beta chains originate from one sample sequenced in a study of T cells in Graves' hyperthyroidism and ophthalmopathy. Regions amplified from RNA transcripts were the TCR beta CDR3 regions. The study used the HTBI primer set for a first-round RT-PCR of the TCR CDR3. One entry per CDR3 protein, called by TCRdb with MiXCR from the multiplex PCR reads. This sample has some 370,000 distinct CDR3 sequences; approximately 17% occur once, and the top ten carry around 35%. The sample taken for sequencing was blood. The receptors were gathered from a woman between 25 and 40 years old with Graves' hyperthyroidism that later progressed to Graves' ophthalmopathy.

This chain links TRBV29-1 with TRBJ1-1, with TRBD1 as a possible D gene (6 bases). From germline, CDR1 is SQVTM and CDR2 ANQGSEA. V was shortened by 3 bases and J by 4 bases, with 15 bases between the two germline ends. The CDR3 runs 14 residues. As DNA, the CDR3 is TGCAGCGTTGATGTTGGGGGGCTGGTCACTGAAGCTTTCTTT. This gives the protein CSVDVGGLVTEAFF.

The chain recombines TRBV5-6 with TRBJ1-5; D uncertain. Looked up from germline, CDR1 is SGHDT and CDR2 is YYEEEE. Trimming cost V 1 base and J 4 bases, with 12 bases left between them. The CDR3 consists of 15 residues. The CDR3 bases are TGTGCCAGCAGCTTGACGATTACGGGGAATCAGCCCCAGCATTTT. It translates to CASSLTITGNQPQHF.

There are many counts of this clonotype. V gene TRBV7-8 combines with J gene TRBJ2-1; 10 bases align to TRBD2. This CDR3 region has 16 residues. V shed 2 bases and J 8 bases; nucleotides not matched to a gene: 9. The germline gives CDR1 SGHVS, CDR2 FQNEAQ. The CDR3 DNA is TGTGCCAGCAGCTTACCCCCGAGCGGGGGGGCCGATGAGCAGTTCTTC. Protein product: CASSLPPSGGADEQFF.

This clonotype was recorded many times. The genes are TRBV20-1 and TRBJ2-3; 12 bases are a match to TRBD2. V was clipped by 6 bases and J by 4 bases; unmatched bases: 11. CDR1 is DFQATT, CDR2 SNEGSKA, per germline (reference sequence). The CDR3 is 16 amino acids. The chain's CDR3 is CSAQPSGGAFPDTQYF. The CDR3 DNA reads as TGCAGTGCCCAGCCTAGCGGGGGGGCCTTCCCAGATACGCAGTATTTT.

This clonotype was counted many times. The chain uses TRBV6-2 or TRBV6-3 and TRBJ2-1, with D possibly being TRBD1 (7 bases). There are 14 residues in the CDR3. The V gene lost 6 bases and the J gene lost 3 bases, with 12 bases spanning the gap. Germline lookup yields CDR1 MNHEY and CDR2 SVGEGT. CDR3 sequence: CASRRDRSYNEQFF. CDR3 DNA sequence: TGTGCCAGCAGGCGGGACAGAAGCTACAATGAGCAGTTCTTC.

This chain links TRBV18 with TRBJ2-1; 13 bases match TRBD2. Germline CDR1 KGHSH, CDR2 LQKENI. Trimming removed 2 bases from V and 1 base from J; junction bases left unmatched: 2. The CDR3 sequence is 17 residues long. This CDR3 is CASSPETSGGSYNEQFF. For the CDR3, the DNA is TGTGCCAGCTCACCAGAGACTAGCGGGGGGTCCTACAATGAGCAGTTCTTC.

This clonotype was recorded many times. CDR3 residues: CASSPAGGPDTGELFF. The CDR3 bases are TGTGCCAGCTCACCCGCGGGAGGGCCCGACACCGGGGAGCTGTTTTTT. This chain links TRBV18 with TRBJ2-2, with 9 positions matching TRBD2. The V segment lost 3 bases and the J segment 3 bases; nucleotides outside the gene matches: 5. Germline-derived CDR1 and CDR2 are KGHSH and LQKENI. The CDR3 is 16 residues long.

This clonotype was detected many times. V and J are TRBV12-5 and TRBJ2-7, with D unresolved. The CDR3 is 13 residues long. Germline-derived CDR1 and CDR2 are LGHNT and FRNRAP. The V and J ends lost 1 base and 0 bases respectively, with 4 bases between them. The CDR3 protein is CASGLDSSYEQYF. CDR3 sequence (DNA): TGTGCTAGTGGTTTGGACAGCTCCTACGAGCAGTACTTC.

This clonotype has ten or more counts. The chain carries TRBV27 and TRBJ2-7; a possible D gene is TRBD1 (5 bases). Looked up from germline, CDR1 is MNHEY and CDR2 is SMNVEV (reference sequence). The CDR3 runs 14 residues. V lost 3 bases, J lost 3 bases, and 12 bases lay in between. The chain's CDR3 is CASSLGPGDYEQYF. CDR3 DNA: TGTGCCAGCAGTTTGGGGCCTGGTGACTACGAGCAGTACTTC.

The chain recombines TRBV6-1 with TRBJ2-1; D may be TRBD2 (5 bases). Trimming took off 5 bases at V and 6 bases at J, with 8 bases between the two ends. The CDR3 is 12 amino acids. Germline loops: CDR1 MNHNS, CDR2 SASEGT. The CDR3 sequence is CASSTTSNEQFF. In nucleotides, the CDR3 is TGTGCCAGCAGTACAACTAGCAATGAGCAGTTCTTC.

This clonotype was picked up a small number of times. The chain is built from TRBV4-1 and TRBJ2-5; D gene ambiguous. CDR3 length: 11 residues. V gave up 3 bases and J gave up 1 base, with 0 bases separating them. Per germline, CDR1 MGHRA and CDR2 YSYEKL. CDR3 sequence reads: CASSHQETQYF. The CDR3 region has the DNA TGCGCCAGCAGCCACCAAGAGACCCAGTACTTC.

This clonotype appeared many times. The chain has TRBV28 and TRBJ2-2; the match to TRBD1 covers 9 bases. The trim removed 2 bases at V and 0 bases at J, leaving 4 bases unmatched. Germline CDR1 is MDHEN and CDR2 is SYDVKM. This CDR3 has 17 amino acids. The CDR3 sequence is CASSLGQGRANTGELFF. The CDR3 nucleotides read TGTGCCAGCAGTTTAGGACAGGGGCGGGCGAACACCGGGGAGCTGTTTTTT.

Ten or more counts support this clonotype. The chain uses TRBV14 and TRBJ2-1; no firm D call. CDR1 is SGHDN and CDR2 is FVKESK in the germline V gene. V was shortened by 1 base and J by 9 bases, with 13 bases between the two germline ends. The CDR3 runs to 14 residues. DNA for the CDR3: TGTGCCAGCAGCCAAGGCCAGTTCACGGGTGAGCAGTTCTTC. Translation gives CASSQGQFTGEQFF.

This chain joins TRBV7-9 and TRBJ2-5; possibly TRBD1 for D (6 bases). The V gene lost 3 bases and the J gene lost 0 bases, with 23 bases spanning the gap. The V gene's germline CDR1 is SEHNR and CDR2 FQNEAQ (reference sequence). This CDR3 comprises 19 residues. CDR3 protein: CASSLPRHRPGHHQETQYF. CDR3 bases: TGTGCCAGCAGCTTGCCTCGTCATCGTCCGGGACACCACCAAGAGACCCAGTACTTC.

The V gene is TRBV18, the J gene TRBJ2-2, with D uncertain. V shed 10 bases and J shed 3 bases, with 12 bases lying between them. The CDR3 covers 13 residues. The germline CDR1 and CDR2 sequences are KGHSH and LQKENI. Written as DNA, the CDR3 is TGTGCCACCCCAGGACCGGACACCGGGGAGCTGTTTTTT. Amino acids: CATPGPDTGELFF.

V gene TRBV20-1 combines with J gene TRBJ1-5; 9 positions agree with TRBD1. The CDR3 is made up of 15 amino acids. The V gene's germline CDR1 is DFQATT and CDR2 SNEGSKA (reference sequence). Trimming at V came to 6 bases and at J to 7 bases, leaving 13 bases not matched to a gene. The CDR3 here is CSAKHETGGSQPQHF. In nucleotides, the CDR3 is TGCAGTGCCAAGCACGAGACAGGGGGGTCCCAGCCCCAGCATTTT.

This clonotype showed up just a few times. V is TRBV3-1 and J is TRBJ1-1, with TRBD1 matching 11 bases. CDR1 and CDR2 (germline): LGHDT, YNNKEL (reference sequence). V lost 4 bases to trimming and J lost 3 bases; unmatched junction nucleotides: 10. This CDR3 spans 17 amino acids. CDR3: CASSPTWDRGYDTEAFF. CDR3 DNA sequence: TGTGCCAGCAGCCCGACTTGGGACAGGGGGTATGACACTGAAGCTTTCTTT. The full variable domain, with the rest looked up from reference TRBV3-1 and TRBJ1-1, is DTAVSQTPKYLVTQMGNDKSIKCEQNLGHDTMYWYKQDSKKFLKIMFSYNNKELIINETVPNRFSPKSPDKAHLNLHINSLELGDSAVYFCASSPTWDRGYDTEAFFGQGTRLTVV.

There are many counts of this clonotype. The CDR3 here is CAWSVGGSYNEQFF. DNA of the CDR3: TGTGCCTGGAGTGTTGGGGGTTCCTACAATGAGCAGTTCTTC. The chain carries TRBV30 and TRBJ2-1; D assignment may be TRBD1 or TRBD2 (5 bases each). The germline gives CDR1 GTSNPN, CDR2 SVGIG (reference sequence). V lost 0 bases, J lost 1 base, and 7 bases lay in between. This CDR3 comprises 14 residues.

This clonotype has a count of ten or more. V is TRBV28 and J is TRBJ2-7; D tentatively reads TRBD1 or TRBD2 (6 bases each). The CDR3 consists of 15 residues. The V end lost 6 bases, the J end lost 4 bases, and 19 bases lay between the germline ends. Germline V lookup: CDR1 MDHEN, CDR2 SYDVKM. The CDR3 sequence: CASSFGGGSPYEQYF. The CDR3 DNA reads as TGTGCCAGCAGCTTCGGAGGGGGGTCCCCGTACGAGCAGTACTTC.

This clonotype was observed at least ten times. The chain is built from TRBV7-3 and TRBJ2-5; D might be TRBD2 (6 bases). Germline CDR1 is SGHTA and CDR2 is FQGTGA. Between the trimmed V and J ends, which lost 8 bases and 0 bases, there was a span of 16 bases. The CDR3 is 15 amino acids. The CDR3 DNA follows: TGTGCCAGCTGTTCACCGGGGGAAGACCAAGAGACCCAGTACTTC. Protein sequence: CASCSPGEDQETQYF. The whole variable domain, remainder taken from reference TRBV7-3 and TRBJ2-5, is GAGVSQTPSNKVTEKGKYVELRCDPISGHTALYWYRQSLGQGPEFLIYFQGTGAADDSGLPNDRFFAVRPEGSVSTLKIQRTERGDSAVYLCASCSPGEDQETQYFGPGTRLLVL.

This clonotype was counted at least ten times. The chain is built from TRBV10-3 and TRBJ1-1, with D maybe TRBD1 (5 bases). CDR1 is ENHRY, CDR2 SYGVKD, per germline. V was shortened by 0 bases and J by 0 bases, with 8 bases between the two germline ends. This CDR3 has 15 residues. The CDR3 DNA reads TGTGCCATCAGTGAGTCGAGGGGAATGAACACTGAAGCTTTCTTT. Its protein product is CAISESRGMNTEAFF.

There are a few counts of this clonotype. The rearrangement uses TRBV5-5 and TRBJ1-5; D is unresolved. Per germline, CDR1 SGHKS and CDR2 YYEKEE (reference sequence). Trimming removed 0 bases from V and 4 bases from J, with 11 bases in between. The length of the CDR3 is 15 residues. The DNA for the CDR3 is TGTGCCAGCAGCTTGGCCTGGGGTAGGAATCAGCCCCAGCATTTT. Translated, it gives CASSLAWGRNQPQHF.

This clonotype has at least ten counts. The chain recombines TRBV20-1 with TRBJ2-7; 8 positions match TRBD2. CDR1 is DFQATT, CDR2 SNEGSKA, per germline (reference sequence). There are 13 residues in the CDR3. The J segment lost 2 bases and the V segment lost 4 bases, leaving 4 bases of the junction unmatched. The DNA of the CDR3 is TGCAGTGCTATAGTAGCGGGGACCTACGAGCAGTACTTC. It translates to CSAIVAGTYEQYF.